Given below is one T cell receptor (beta chain) in context. This clonotype was seen ten or more times. It lacks a known antigen. No qualities accompany the bases; no much larger clone lies one base away. This entry is derived from a study of identical twins (TCRdb year 2016). Looking at the study overall: The study deep-sequenced TCR alpha and beta repertoires from monozygotic twins, unrelated adults of various ages and cord blood to test whether fetal clonotypes persist. To rule out contamination, the twin experiments were replicated at different times with different library preparation protocols. Overall study results and their limits: Compared with coincidental sharing between unrelated individuals, an excess of low generation-probability sequences was observed among out-of-frame TCR alpha sequences shared between twins. Conclusions relied on cross-sectional statistical analysis, since the same donors could not be followed over many years. Invariant T cells such as MAIT and iNKT could partly confound zero-insertion analyses, though diverse VJ usage argued against this for most clonotypes. Abundant cord blood beta clonotypes had fewer insertions, young adult naive repertoires showed a similar but weaker trend, and memory repertoires showed no such trend. Excess twin sharing in beta out-of-frame sequences was weaker because fewer shared sequences lowered the signal-to-noise ratio. Recombination models systematically underestimated out-of-frame TCR alpha sharing in monozygotic twins but agreed with sharing between unrelated individuals.

Every donor in the study was a healthy Caucasian. Three pairs of female monozygotic twins, all aged roughly 18 to 29 years, were included in the twin cohort. CD4+ and CD8+ T cell populations were isolated with positive isolation kits from Invitrogen. The library relied on 5' RACE. This sample was sequenced with an Illumina HiSeq 2000. A universal primer binding site was introduced by template switching, and a unique molecular identifier was present in the final cDNA, enabling accurate counting of TCR cDNA molecules. Specific primers in the conserved constant-segment region were used to synthesize first-strand cDNA for TCR alpha and beta chains. To control for contamination, every cDNA library carried two barcodes: a SMART-Mk sample barcode plus Illumina barcodes. TruSeq adapter sequences and Illumina sample barcodes were added in two successive PCR steps. The TCR alpha and beta cDNA libraries were sequenced on the Illumina HiSeq platform using custom primers. In the paper's pipeline: MiGEC processed the raw reads to extract unique molecular identifiers, while MiXCR was used to determine the CDR3 positions. For each individual, recombination models were inferred using an EM algorithm with the repgenHMM and IGoR tools. Shared clonotype analysis was performed with the tcR package in R, normalizing sharing by the product of cloneset sizes. Out-of-frame nonproductive sequences were analyzed to study raw recombination free of thymic and clonal selection effects. The raw public data were reprocessed by TCRdb itself: fastp quality trimming at Q25, MiXCR clonotype calling, in-frame beta chains only. Each entry is one CDR3 protein sequence, shown with its most common DNA and genes. The V and J calls reflect TCRdb's pipeline rather than the authors' work. The sample records roughly 230,000 distinct CDR3 sequences, approximately 8.6% of which are singletons. The ten largest account for less than 4% of the sample.

The germline V gene gives CDR1 as MNHEY and CDR2 as SVGEGT. Relative to germline, V is missing 8 bases and J is missing 5 bases, with 3 bases of the junction outside any gene match. The CDR3 covers 13 residues, taking in both the cysteine and the phenylalanine. Only CDR3 DNA remains: 39 bases, in frame from the first base. These data also formed part of another study, on yellow fever vaccine responses in identical twins. The other study reports the following: The authors reported that the T cell response to vaccination in identical twins appeared partly convergent and partly personalized. Focusing on identical twins, the study followed the T cell clones that responded to the vaccine, and did so with precision.

Sequencing input: CD8+ T cells sorted from blood. The sequence derives from a woman under 30 in good health. The chain couples TRBV6-2 or TRBV6-3 to TRBJ2-7; TRBD2 matches 13 bases in the middle. The CDR3: CASGLAGEDEQYF. The DNA is TGTGCCAGCGGACTAGCGGGAGAAGACGAGCAGTACTTC.